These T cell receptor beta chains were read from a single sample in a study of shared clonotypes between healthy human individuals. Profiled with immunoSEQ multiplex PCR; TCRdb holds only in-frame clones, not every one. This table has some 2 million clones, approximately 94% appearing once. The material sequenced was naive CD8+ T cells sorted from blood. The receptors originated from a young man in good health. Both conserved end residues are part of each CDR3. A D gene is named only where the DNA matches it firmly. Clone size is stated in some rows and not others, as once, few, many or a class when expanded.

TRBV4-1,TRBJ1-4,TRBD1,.,TGCGCCAGCAGCACCCGGGACAGAAATGAAAAACTGTTTTTT,CASSTRDRNEKLFF
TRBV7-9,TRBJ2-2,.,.,TGTGCCAGTCGCGGGGAATACACCGGGGAGCTGTTTTTT,CASRGEYTGELFF
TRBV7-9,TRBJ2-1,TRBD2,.,TGTGCTACCGGAACTAGCGACTCGGCCTACAATGAGCAGTTCTTC,CATGTSDSAYNEQFF
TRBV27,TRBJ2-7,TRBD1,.,TGTGCCAGCAGTTTAACGTCACAGGGGGCCTTGCCCTACGAGCAGTACTTC,CASSLTSQGALPYEQYF
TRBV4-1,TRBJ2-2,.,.,TGCGCCAGCAGCCCGGGGACCAAACTCTTTCCCTACACCGGGGAGCTGTTTTTT,CASSPGTKLFPYTGELFF
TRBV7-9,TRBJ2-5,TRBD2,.,TGTGCCAGCAGCTTTACTAGCGGGGTGGAGACCCAGTACTTC,CASSFTSGVETQYF
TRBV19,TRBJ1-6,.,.,TGTGCCAGTAACCGCGCGGGTCAACCCCTCCACTTT,CASNRAGQPLHF
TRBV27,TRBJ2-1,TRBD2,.,TGTGCCAGCAGTTTTCGGGGACTAGCGGGATCCTACAATGAGCAGTTCTTC,CASSFRGLAGSYNEQFF
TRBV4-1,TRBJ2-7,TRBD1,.,TGCGCCAGCAGCCAGACGGGACAGCCCTCCTACGAGCAGTACTTC,CASSQTGQPSYEQYF
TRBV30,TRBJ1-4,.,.,TGTGCCTGGACTACCGGGCTGGGGAGGAGGTCAACTAATGAAAAACTGTTTTTT,CAWTTGLGRRSTNEKLFF
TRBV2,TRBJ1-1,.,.,TGTGCCAGCAGTGGGGGGACTGAAGCTTTCTTT,CASSGGTEAFF
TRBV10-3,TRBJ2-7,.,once,TGTGCCAGCACTGACCGGGACACCAGCTACGAGCAGTACTTC,CASTDRDTSYEQYF
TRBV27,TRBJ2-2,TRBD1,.,TGTGCCAGCAAAAGACAGGGGACCACCGGGGAGCTGTTTTTT,CASKRQGTTGELFF
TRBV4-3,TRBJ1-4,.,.,TGCGCCAGCAGCCAAACAGGGACAACTAATGAAAAACTGTTTTTT,CASSQTGTTNEKLFF
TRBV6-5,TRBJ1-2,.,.,TGTGCCAGCAGTTACTCGATCAATTTCTATGGCTACACCTTC,CASSYSINFYGYTF
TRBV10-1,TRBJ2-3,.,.,TGCGCCAGCAGTGAAACAGGGCCGGATACGCAGTATTTT,CASSETGPDTQYF
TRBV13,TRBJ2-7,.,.,TGTGCCAGCAGCCCCCTCCGGGACATTTATTACGAGCAGTACTTC,CASSPLRDIYYEQYF
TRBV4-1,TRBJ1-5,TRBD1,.,TGCGCCAGCAGCCAGGCCGGGACAGGTGATCAGCCCCAGCATTTT,CASSQAGTGDQPQHF
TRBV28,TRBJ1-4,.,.,TGTGCCAGCAGTTTTATGCCTAATGAAAAACTGTTTTTT,CASSFMPNEKLFF
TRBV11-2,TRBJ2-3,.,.,TGTGCCAGCAGCTTAGACGGGATCACAGATACGCAGTATTTT,CASSLDGITDTQYF
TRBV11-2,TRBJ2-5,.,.,TGTGCCAGCAGCTTGGGAGAGACAGGGCGGGGAGAGACCCAGTACTTC,CASSLGETGRGETQYF
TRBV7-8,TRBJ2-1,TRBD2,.,TGTGCCAGCAGCTTAGGACTAGCGGGAGGGCCTTTGGTTGAGCAGTTCTTC,CASSLGLAGGPLVEQFF
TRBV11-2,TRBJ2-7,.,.,TGTGCCAGCAGGAGGGGGGGATTTGGCGAGCAGTACTTC,CASRRGGFGEQYF
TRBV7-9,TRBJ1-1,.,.,TGTGCCAGCAGAGGTCCCGAGGACCCTGAAGCTTTCTTT,CASRGPEDPEAFF
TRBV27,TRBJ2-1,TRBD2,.,TGTGCCAGCAGTTTATCACTAGCGGGGCTGGGGGATGAGCAGTTCTTC,CASSLSLAGLGDEQFF
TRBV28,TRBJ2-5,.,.,TGTGCCAGCAGTTTTTCCACCTTAGGCCCCCAAGAGACCCAGTACTTC,CASSFSTLGPQETQYF
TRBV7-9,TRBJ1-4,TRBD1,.,TGTGCCGTCCAGGGGGTCTTTAATGAAAAACTGTTTTTT,CAVQGVFNEKLFF
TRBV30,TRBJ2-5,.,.,TGTGCCTGGAGTGTAGGTTACAGCTCCCAAGAGACCCAGTACTTC,CAWSVGYSSQETQYF
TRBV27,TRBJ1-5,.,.,TGTGCCAGCAGTTCGACCTATAGCAATCAGCCCCAGCATTTT,CASSSTYSNQPQHF
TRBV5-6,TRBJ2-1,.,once,TGTGCCAGCAGCTTGGGGGGGCGCAATGAGCAGTTCTTC,CASSLGGRNEQFF
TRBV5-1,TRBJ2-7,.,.,TGCGCCAGCAGCTTGTTGGATGGGGTCTACGAGCAGTACTTC,CASSLLDGVYEQYF
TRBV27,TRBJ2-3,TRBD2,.,TGTGCCAGCAGTATGTCAGGACTAGACTCCACAGATACGCAGTATTTT,CASSMSGLDSTDTQYF
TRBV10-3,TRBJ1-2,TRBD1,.,TGTGCCATCAGTGAATTCACAGGGGACTATGGCTACACCTTC,CAISEFTGDYGYTF
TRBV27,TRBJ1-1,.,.,TGTGCCAGCAGTTTAATCGGGATGAACACTGAAGCTTTCTTT,CASSLIGMNTEAFF
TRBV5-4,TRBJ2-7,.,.,TGTGCCAGCAGCTTGGACAGGGCGCGTGACGAGCAGTACTTC,CASSLDRARDEQYF
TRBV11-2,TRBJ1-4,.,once,TGTGCCAGCAGCTACTCTGGGGGCTCAAATGAAAAACTGTTTTTT,CASSYSGGSNEKLFF
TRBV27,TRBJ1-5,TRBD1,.,TGTGCCAGCACTTTAACAGGGGGCGTTCAGCCCCAGCATTTT,CASTLTGGVQPQHF
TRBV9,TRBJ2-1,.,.,TGTGCCAGCAGCGTAGAGGGGGTCGGTGAGCAGTTCTTC,CASSVEGVGEQFF
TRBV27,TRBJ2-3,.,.,TGTGCCAGCTTCGCGAAGGGAGATACGCAGTATTTT,CASFAKGDTQYF
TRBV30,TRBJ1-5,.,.,TGTGCCTGGAAGGGAAATCAGCCCCAGCATTTT,CAWKGNQPQHF
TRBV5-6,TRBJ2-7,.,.,TGTGCCAGCAGCCTGGACACCTACGAGCAGTACTTC,CASSLDTYEQYF
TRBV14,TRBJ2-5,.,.,TGTGCCAGTCTATCCGGGACCCAAGAGACCCAGTACTTC,CASLSGTQETQYF
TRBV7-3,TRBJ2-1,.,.,TGTGCCAGCAGCTTAATAACTGGGCACTACAATGAGCAGTTCTTC,CASSLITGHYNEQFF
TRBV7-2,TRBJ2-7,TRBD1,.,TGTGCCAGCAGCCAGTCCGGCAGGGGGTCGTACGAGCAGTACTTC,CASSQSGRGSYEQYF
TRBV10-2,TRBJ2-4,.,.,TGCGCCAGCAGTGAGTCCAGGGGAGGGATAAAAAACATTCAGTACTTC,CASSESRGGIKNIQYF